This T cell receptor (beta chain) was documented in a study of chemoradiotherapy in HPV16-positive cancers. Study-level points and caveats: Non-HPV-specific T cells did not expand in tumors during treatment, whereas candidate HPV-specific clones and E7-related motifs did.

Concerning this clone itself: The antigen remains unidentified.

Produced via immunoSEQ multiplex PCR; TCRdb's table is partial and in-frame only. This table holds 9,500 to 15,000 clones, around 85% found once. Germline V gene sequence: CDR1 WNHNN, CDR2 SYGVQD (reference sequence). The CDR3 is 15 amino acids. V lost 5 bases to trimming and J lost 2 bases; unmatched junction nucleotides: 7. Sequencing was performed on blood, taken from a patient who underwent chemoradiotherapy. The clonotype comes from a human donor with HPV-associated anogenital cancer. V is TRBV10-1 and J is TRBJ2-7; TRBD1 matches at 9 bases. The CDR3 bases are TGCGCCAGCAGTCCGACAGGGGGGAAGACCTACGAGCAGTACTTC. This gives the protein CASSPTGGKTYEQYF.